The present TCR beta chain was sequenced within a study of shared clonotypes between healthy human individuals. The study's findings and limits: Clonotype sharing across donors was expected to vary with sequencing depth.

200 to 250 ng DNA, tens of thousands of T cell genomes, went into each sorted-subset replicate PCR. Source study methods: ImmunoSEQ only sent back junction sequences with no quality scores, so filtering was done differently. Sequenced by immunoSEQ multiplex PCR; TCRdb stores in-frame clones only, minus some. V and J calls and clone size are as listed in that table; D and trimming were resolved from the DNA. Of approximately 2,300,000 clones detected, around 93% appear once; the ten largest clones hold around 0.38%. Trimming at V came to 7 bases and at J to 8 bases, leaving 8 bases not matched to a gene. CDR1 is LNHDA and CDR2 is SQIVND in the germline V gene (reference sequence). The CDR3 is 14 residues long. A remark on this clone: Antigen: not known.

Every donor, a Caucasian adult, lived in Nashville, Tennessee. The gene calls are TRBV19 and TRBJ1-4; 9 bases match TRBD1. Sequences were obtained from naive CD4+ T cells from PBMCs. The sample's subset: CD45RA+ positively selected. This receptor was obtained from a man aged 18 to 35 in good health. Some clones in this sample may be carry-over from other donors' samples. The DNA of the CDR3 is TGTGCCAGTAATGCACAGGGGGCGTCAGAAAAACTGTTTTTT. Translating it yields CASNAQGASEKLFF.